The sequence of this T cell receptor beta chain was determined in a study of T cells after yellow fever vaccination. Across the whole study: Fractions low in cell number were prepared with SMART-Seq v4 Ultra Low Input.

This clonotype was counted a few times. Its antigen remains unknown. Broader study findings: There was a small share of clonotypes that showed up in both the CD4 and CD8 compartments.

TCRdb redid the calling of the 5' RACE reads with MiXCR, one entry per CDR3 protein. Here the sample spans roughly 190,000 distinct CDR3 sequences, more than 9.5% being singletons. Germline values: CDR1 SGHAT, CDR2 FQNNGV. V gave up 4 bases and J gave up 7 bases, with 13 bases separating them. CDR3 length equals 13 residues. Here the sequenced sample was CD8+ T cells sorted from PBMCs, taken 15 days after the yellow fever booster vaccination. The source of this sequence is a man between 18 and 35 years old who received the YFV17D yellow fever vaccine. This chain links TRBV11-2 with TRBJ1-1; no reliable D call. In DNA, the CDR3 is TGTGCCAGCAGCTATCCTTCCCCACATGAAGCTTTCTTT. It translates to CASSYPSPHEAFF.